The text below deals with one T cell receptor (beta chain). The junction departs from the called germline gene at one end, perhaps through a read error. The source of the sample is a study of blood T cells in healthy people across ages. The CDR3 is 14 residues long. CDR1 and CDR2 from the germline V gene are SGHTA and FQGNSA. A second PCR, run for roughly 7 to 11 cycles, used a sample-barcoded 5' primer plus a J-beta primer mix. MiXCR, applied by TCRdb to the 5' RACE reads, yields one record per CDR3 protein. The sample lists about 970,000 distinct CDR3 sequences, around 54% seen once, with 20% to 25% in the top ten.

This chain connects TRBV7-2 to TRBJ2-3, with 11 bases matching TRBD2. Sequenced sample: blood. The TCR originated in a woman aged 55-75 years in good health. In nucleotides, the CDR3 is TGTGCCAACAGCCCCGGGACTAGCGGAGATACGCAGTATTTT. Amino acid sequence: CANSPGTSGDTQYF.